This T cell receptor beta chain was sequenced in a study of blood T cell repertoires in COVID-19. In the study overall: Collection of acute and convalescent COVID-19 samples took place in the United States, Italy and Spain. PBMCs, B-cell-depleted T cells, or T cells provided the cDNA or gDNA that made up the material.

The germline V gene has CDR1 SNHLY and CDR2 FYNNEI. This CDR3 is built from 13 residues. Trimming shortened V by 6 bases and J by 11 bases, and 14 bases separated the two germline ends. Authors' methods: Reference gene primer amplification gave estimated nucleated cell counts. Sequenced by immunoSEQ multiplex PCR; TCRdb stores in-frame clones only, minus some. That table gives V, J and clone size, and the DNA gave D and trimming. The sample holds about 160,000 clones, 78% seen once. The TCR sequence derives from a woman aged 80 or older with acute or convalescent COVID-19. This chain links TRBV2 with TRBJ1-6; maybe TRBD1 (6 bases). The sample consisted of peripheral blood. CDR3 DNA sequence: TGTGCCAGCAGAGACCGGGACATGGCACCCCTCCACTTT. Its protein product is CASRDRDMAPLHF.